The clone carrying this T cell receptor (beta chain) was seen many times. Germline-derived CDR1 and CDR2 are SGDLS and YYNGEE. The germline V and J ends were trimmed by 2 bases and 2 bases, with 10 bases remaining between them. CDR3 length: 14 amino acids. This sample was included in a study of T cells after posttransplantation cyclophosphamide. TCRdb's table, derived via immunoSEQ multiplex PCR, lists solely in-frame clones and lacks some. The sample was found to contain approximately 27,000 clones, and every one recurs. The sequence was obtained from a man aged 50 or older in good health, CMV-negative, and a related stem cell transplant donor. The rearrangement joins TRBV9 to TRBJ1-1; D unresolved. The sample consisted of PBMCs. CDR3 nucleotide sequence: TGTGCCAGCAGCGTTAGAGGAGATAACACTGAAGCTTTCTTT. This encodes CASSVRGDNTEAFF. Filled out from reference TRBV9 and TRBJ1-1, the complete variable domain reads DSGVTQTPKHLITATGQRVTLRCSPRSGDLSVYWYQQSLDQGLQFLIQYYNGEERAKGNILERFSAQQFPDLHSELNLSSLELGDSALYFCASSVRGDNTEAFFGQGTRLTVV.